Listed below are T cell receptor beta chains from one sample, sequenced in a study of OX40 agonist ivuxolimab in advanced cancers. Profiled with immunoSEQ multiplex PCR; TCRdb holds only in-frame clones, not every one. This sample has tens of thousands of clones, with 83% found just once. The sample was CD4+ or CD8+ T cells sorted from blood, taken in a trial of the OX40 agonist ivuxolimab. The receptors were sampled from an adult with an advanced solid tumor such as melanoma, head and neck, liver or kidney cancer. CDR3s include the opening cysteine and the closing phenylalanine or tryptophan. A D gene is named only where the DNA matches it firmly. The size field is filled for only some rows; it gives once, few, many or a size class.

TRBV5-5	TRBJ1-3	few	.	TGTGCCAGCAGCTTAACGGGAGGTGGAAACACCATATATTTT	CASSLTGGGNTIYF
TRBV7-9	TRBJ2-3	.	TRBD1	TGTGCCAGCAGCCCGGGGGACAGGGTGACAGATACGCAGTATTTT	CASSPGDRVTDTQYF
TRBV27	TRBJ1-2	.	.	TGTGCCAGCAGTCCCCAGGACGCCGGACATGGCTACACCTTC	CASSPQDAGHGYTF
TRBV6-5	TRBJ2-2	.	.	TGTGCCAGCAGTTACTCCCCGTTGAACACCGGGGAGCTGTTTTTT	CASSYSPLNTGELFF
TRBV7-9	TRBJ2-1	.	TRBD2	TGTGCCAGCAGCTCGTATAGCGGGGGGCCAGGGAATGAGCAGTTCTTC	CASSSYSGGPGNEQFF
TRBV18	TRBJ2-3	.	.	TGTGCCAGCTCACCACTAGGACAGTCATTCACAGATACGCAGTATTTT	CASSPLGQSFTDTQYF
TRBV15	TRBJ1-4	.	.	TGTGCCACCAGCAGAGAAAGGGGGGGAAAACTGTTTTTT	CATSRERGGKLFF
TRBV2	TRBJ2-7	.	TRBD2	TGTGCCAGCATGGGTAGCGGGGGATCCTCCTACGAGCAGTACTTC	CASMGSGGSSYEQYF
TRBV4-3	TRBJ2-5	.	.	TGCGCCAGCAGCCAGGATCCTCCGTCGGGGGGCGCGGAGACCCAGTACTTC	CASSQDPPSGGAETQYF
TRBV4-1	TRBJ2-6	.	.	TGCGCCAGCAGCCAAGTGGGTGCTGGGGCCAACGTCCTGACTTTC	CASSQVGAGANVLTF
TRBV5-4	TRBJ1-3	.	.	TGTGCCAGCAGCTTTCCCGGGTCTGGAAACACCATATATTTT	CASSFPGSGNTIYF
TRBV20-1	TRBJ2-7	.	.	TGCAGTGGTTACGAGCAGTACTTC	CSGYEQYF
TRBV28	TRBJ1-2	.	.	TGTGCCAGCAGAGCCGGCAGCTTGCACTATGGCTACACCTTC	CASRAGSLHYGYTF
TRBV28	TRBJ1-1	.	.	TGTGCCAGCAGTTTAGAAAGGGGAAGGCTGGTGTTGACTGAAGCTTTCTTT	CASSLERGRLVLTEAFF
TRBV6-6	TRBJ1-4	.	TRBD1	TGTGCCAGCGGAAAACAGGGGGCGCTAAGGTCTGAAAAACTGTTTTTT	CASGKQGALRSEKLFF
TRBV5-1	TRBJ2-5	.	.	TGCGCCAGCAGCCCCTGGGACGGTGGGCAAGAGACCCAGTACTTC	CASSPWDGGQETQYF
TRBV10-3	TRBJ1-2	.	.	TGTGCCATCAGTGAGTCGACGGATTATGGCTACACCTTC	CAISESTDYGYTF
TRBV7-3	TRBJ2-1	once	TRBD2	TGTGCCAGCAGCCCGGGGCCTACGGGGGGAGATTACAATGAGCAGTTCTTC	CASSPGPTGGDYNEQFF
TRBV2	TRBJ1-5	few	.	TGTGCCAGCAGTCAGCGGGACAGCAATCAGCCCCAGCATTTT	CASSQRDSNQPQHF
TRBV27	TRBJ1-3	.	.	TGTGCCAGCAAAATTAACAGGGAGGGAGGAAACACCATATATTTT	CASKINREGGNTIYF
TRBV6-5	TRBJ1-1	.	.	TGTGCCAGCAGGATGTTAGGGATCAACACTGAAGCTTTCTTT	CASRMLGINTEAFF
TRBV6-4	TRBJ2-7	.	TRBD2	TGTGCCAGCAGTGACTCAAAAATCGGGGACCAAGCGGGGGTGGTGTACGAGCAGTACTTC	CASSDSKIGDQAGVVYEQYF
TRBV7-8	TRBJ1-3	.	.	TGTGCCAGCAGCTCCAGGGGCTCTGGAAACACCATATATTTT	CASSSRGSGNTIYF
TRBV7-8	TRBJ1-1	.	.	TGTGCCAGCAGCCCAGGACGGTACACGACTGAAGCTTTCTTT	CASSPGRYTTEAFF
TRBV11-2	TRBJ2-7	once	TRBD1	TGTGCCAGCAGCCCCTGGACAGGTCCAACCTACGAGCAGTACTTC	CASSPWTGPTYEQYF
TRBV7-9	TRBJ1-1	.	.	TGTGCCAGCAGCCGACAGCCCCTGAACACTGAAGCTTTCTTT	CASSRQPLNTEAFF
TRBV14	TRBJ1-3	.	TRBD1	TGTGCCAGCAGCCCACGGACAGGCTTTAGCTCTGGAAACACCATATATTTT	CASSPRTGFSSGNTIYF
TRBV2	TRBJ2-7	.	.	TGTGCCAGCAGGACAGATAACTACGAGCAGTACTTC	CASRTDNYEQYF
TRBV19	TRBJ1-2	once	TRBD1	TGTGCCAGTACCCTAGACAGGGGCTATGGCTACACCTTC	CASTLDRGYGYTF
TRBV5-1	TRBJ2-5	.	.	TGCGCCAGCAGCTTCGGACGGACCCAAGAGACCCAGTACTTC	CASSFGRTQETQYF
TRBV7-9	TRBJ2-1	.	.	TGTGCCAGCAATTACGCGAATGAGCAGTTCTTC	CASNYANEQFF
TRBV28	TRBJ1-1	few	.	TGTGCCAGCAGTTTAGTCGGGACGGAAGCTTTCTTT	CASSLVGTEAFF
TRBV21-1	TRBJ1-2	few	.	TGTGCCAGCAGCAAAGTTGGGTTCGGACAGGGGGTTGCTGGCTACACCTTC	CASSKVGFGQGVAGYTF
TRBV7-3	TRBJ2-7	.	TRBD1	TGTGCCAGCAGCGAAGGACAGGGTGGGCTCTACGAGCAGTACTTC	CASSEGQGGLYEQYF
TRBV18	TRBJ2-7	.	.	TGTGCCAGCTCACCGAATAGTGGACAGAGCAACGAGCAGTACTTC	CASSPNSGQSNEQYF
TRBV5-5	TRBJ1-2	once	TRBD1	TGTGCCAGCAGCTTGAGACAGGGGGCTGATGGCTACACCTTC	CASSLRQGADGYTF
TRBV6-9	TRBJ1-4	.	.	TGTGCCGGTCGGCAGGATACTATTGCAACTAATGAAAAACTGTTTTTT	CAGRQDTIATNEKLFF
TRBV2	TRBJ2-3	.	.	TGTGCCAGCAGCCCTCGGAACACAGATACGCAGTATTTT	CASSPRNTDTQYF
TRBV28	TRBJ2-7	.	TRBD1	TGTGCCAGCAGCTCCCCCGGGACAGGGTACGAGCAGTACTTC	CASSSPGTGYEQYF
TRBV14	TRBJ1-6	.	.	TGTGCCAGCAGCCCCTTTGGTTTCGGGTCACCCCTCCACTTT	CASSPFGFGSPLHF
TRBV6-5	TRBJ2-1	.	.	TGTGCCAGCTGTAAGACCCAGGGTTACCATGAGCAGTTCTTC	CASCKTQGYHEQFF
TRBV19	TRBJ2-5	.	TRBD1	TGTGCCAGTAGTATAGCTCGACAGGGGGCGAGAGAGACCCAGTACTTC	CASSIARQGARETQYF
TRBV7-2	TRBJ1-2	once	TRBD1	TGTGCCAGCAGCTCCACCGGGACAGTACGGGGACGAAGCTACACCTTC	CASSSTGTVRGRSYTF
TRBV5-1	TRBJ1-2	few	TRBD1	TGCGCCAGCAGCCAGTGGAGGCCGGGACAGCCGAACTATGGCTACACCTTC	CASSQWRPGQPNYGYTF
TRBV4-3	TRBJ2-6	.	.	TGCGCCAGCAGCCAAGTTGGAGGAGCCAACGTCCTGACTTTC	CASSQVGGANVLTF
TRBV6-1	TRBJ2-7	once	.	TGTGCCAGTCTTCAGGGGCGCGAGCAGTACTTC	CASLQGREQYF
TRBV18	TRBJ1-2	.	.	TGTGCCAGCTCACCCGGGGGCTCTCCTAACTATGGCTACACCTTC	CASSPGGSPNYGYTF
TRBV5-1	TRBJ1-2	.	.	TGCGCCAGCAGCTTGGGGGCAGGGATAAATTATGGCTACACCTTC	CASSLGAGINYGYTF
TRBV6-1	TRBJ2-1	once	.	TGTGCCAGCAAAGGTCCCTACAATGAGCAGTTCTTC	CASKGPYNEQFF
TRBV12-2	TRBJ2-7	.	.	TGTGCAAGTCGCTTATGGTGGAACGAGCAGTACTTC	CASRLWWNEQYF
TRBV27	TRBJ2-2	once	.	TGTGCCAGCAGTTTATCCAAGAGGGGGGCTCTTGACACCGGGGAGCTGTTTTTT	CASSLSKRGALDTGELFF
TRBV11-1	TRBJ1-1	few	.	TGTGCCAGCAGCACCAAAGACGGTGGAACTGAAGCTTTCTTT	CASSTKDGGTEAFF
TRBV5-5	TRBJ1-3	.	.	TGTGCCAGCAGCTTCAACGGAAACACCATATATTTT	CASSFNGNTIYF
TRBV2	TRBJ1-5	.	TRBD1	TGTGCCAGCAGTATACAGGGGGACAATCAGCCCCAGCATTTT	CASSIQGDNQPQHF
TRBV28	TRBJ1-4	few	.	TGTGCCAGCAGTTTATCCTATGAAAAACTGTTTTTT	CASSLSYEKLFF
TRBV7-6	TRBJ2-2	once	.	TGTGCCAGCAGCAAGGGGGATCTTTTCACCGGGGAGCTGTTTTTT	CASSKGDLFTGELFF
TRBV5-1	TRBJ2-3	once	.	TGCGCCAGCAGCTTGGAGGATCCGAAAGATACGCAGTATTTT	CASSLEDPKDTQYF
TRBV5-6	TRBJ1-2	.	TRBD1	TGTGCCAGCACCCGGCCAGGCGCAGGGGGGTATGGCTACACCTTC	CASTRPGAGGYGYTF
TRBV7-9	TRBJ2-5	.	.	TGTGCCAGCAGCTTTCAGGGCGACTACCCCCAAGAGACCCAGTACTTC	CASSFQGDYPQETQYF
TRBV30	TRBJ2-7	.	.	TGTGCCTGGACCCTACGGGGGTTCCACGAGCAGTACTTC	CAWTLRGFHEQYF